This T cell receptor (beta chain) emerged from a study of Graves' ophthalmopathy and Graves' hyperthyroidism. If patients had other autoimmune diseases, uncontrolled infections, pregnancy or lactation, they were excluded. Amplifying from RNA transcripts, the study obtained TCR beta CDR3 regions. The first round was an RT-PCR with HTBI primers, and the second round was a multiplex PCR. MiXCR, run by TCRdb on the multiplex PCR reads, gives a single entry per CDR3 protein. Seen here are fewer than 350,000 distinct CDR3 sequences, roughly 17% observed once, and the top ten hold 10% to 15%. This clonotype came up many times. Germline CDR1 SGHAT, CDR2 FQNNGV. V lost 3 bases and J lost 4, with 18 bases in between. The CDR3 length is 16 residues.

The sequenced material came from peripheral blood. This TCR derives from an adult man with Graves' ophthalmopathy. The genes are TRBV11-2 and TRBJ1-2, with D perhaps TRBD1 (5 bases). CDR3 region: CASSLDYGKGPYGYTF. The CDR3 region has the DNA TGTGCCAGCAGCTTGGACTATGGGAAGGGGCCCTATGGCTACACCTTC.